This T cell receptor beta chain was sequenced in a study of blood T cell repertoires in COVID-19. In Seattle, patients joined the study during active infection and were tracked longitudinally. Original methodology: Amplification of reference gene primers was used by the study to estimate nucleated cell counts. Assay: immunoSEQ multiplex PCR; the TCRdb copy retains only in-frame clones and omits some. V and J calls and clone size are as listed in that table; D and trimming were resolved from the DNA. The sample shows 200,000 to 250,000 clones, less than 85% of them seen only once. The V segment lost 11 bases and the J segment 7 bases; nucleotides outside the gene matches: 8. CDR3 length equals 13 residues. Per the germline V gene, CDR1 is MNHEY and CDR2 is SVGAGI.

The sequence was obtained from a woman older than 75 with COVID-19, enrolled during active disease. V and J are TRBV6-5 and TRBJ1-6, with 7 bases lining up with TRBD1. Sequenced input: peripheral blood. The CDR3 sequence is CAGRDSSNSPLHF. The CDR3 coding sequence is TGTGCCGGCCGGGACAGCTCAAATTCACCCCTCCACTTT.